Sequencing of this T cell receptor beta chain was carried out in a study of spatial heterogeneity in lung cancer. Study details: Detected sequences consistently included more beta-chain ones than alpha-chain ones. Raw reads showed each unique TCR and UMI combination turning up more than ten times on average. Study observations and caveats: Tumor TCRs that were ubiquitous and expanded showed up in blood more at resection than follow-up.

Time point in this sample: sample taken at primary tumor resection. Sequencing covered unsorted whole RNA taken from tumor, nontumor lung or frozen PBMC. Donors were 72 untreated early-stage non-small cell lung cancer patients. TCRdb ran MiXCR on the 5' RACE reads and lists one entry per CDR3 protein. This sample has approximately 52,000 distinct CDR3 sequences; around 6.7% occur once, and the top ten carry roughly 3%. This clonotype was recorded at least ten times. Its antigen is unidentified. The CDR3 runs to 13 residues. Between the trimmed V and J ends, which lost 2 bases and 4 bases, there was a span of 7 bases. Germline V gene sequence: CDR1 ENHRY, CDR2 SYGVKD.

This chain links TRBV10-3 with TRBJ2-3; tentative D call: TRBD2 (5 bases). This TCR derives from a female donor with early-stage non-small cell lung cancer. The starting material was PBMCs, obtained at surgery. The CDR3, as DNA: TGTGCCATCAGTGAGCCCGGGGCAGATACGCAGTATTTT. It translates to CAISEPGADTQYF.